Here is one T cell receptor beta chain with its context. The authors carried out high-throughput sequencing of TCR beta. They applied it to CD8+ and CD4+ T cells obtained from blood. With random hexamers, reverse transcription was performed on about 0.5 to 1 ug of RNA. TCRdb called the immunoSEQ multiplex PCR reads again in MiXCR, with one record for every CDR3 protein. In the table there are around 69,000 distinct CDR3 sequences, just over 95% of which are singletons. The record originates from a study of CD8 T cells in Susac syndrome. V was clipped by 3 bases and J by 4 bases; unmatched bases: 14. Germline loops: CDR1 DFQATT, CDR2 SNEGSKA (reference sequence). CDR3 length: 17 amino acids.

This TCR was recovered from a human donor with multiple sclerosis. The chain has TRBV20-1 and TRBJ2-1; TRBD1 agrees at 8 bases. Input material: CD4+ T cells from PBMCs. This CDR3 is CSASRGLGIGRYNEQFF. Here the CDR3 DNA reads TGCAGTGCTAGCAGGGGGCTAGGAATAGGGCGATACAATGAGCAGTTCTTC.